A selection of T cell receptor beta chains follows, all from one sample in a study of blood T cell repertoires in COVID-19. This table comes from immunoSEQ multiplex PCR, and its TCRdb copy is limited to in-frame clones, with some not included. The sample has over 150,000 clones; roughly 80% are singletons. The sequencing sample was made of peripheral blood. Every receptor here comes from a woman aged 60-75 years with acute or convalescent COVID-19. The CDR3 runs from the conserved cysteine through the conserved F or W. The D gene is left open where the match is weak. Some rows mark clone size as missing; the rest say once, few, many or name a class of expanded clone.

TRBJ2-3,NA,TRBV5-4,NA,CASSLGVSRDTQYF,TGTGCCAGCAGCCTTGGAGTTTCGCGAGATACGCAGTATTTT
TRBJ2-5,NA,TRBV5-1,TRBD2,CASSLGLAGLEQETQYF,TGCGCCAGCAGCTTGGGGCTAGCGGGGTTGGAACAAGAGACCCAGTACTTC
TRBJ1-5,few,TRBV10-1,TRBD1,CASSNGQVNQPQHF,TGCGCCAGCAGTAACGGACAGGTCAATCAGCCCCAGCATTTT
TRBJ1-2,NA,TRBV2,NA,CASSVGREGYTF,TGTGCCAGCAGTGTTGGGAGGGAGGGCTACACCTTC
TRBJ1-5,NA,TRBV6-5,TRBD1,CASSYSTGTGQPQHF,TGTGCCAGCAGTTACTCGACAGGGACAGGGCAGCCCCAGCATTTT
TRBJ1-2,once,TRBV12-3/TRBV12-4,NA,CASSIGQLYGYTF,TGTGCCAGCAGTATAGGACAGCTCTATGGCTACACCTTC
TRBJ1-6,NA,TRBV13,TRBD1,CASSFGTGGNSPLHF,TGTGCCAGCAGCTTCGGAACAGGGGGGAATTCACCCCTCCACTTT
TRBJ2-3,NA,TRBV9,TRBD2,CASSVDASGGFTDTQYF,TGTGCCAGCAGCGTAGACGCTAGCGGGGGATTCACAGATACGCAGTATTTT
TRBJ1-6,NA,TRBV2,NA,CASSSQGGNSPLHF,TGTGCCAGCAGTTCCCAGGGTGGGAATTCACCCCTCCACTTT
TRBJ2-1,NA,TRBV7-8,TRBD2,CASRGLAGESNEQFF,TGTGCCAGCAGAGGACTAGCGGGGGAATCCAATGAGCAGTTCTTC
TRBJ2-7,NA,TRBV6-2/TRBV6-3,TRBD1,CASSLGQGYEQYF,TGTGCCAGCAGTTTGGGACAGGGCTACGAGCAGTACTTC
TRBJ2-1,NA,TRBV4-2,TRBD2,CASSQDAGGPYNEQFF,TGTGCCAGCAGCCAAGACGCGGGGGGGCCCTACAATGAGCAGTTCTTC
TRBJ1-3,NA,TRBV12-5,NA,CASGLVLAASSGNTIYF,TGTGCTAGTGGTTTGGTACTCGCGGCCTCCTCTGGAAACACCATATATTTT
TRBJ1-2,NA,TRBV6-5,NA,CASGRGYGYTF,TGTGCCAGCGGTCGGGGCTATGGCTACACCTTC
TRBJ2-7,NA,TRBV15,TRBD1,CATSRARTGGDEQYF,TGTGCCACCAGCAGAGCCCGGACAGGGGGCGACGAGCAGTACTTC
TRBJ2-1,NA,TRBV7-3,NA,CASSLVASSYNEQFF,TGTGCCAGCAGCTTAGTAGCAAGCTCCTACAATGAGCAGTTCTTC
TRBJ1-2,once,TRBV5-1,NA,CASSLRPAGANGYTF,TGCGCCAGCAGCTTGAGGCCGGCGGGGGCTAATGGCTACACCTTC
TRBJ2-3,NA,TRBV24-1,NA,CATSLSGTEDTQYF,TGTGCCACCAGTTTGTCCGGGACTGAAGATACGCAGTATTTT
TRBJ1-5,NA,TRBV5-4,NA,CASSPAILLENQPQHF,TGTGCCAGCAGCCCGGCGATACTGCTAGAAAATCAGCCCCAGCATTTT
TRBJ1-1,NA,TRBV18,TRBD1,CASTLTPQGEAFF,TGTGCCAGCACACTAACTCCCCAGGGGGAGGCTTTCTTT
TRBJ1-1,once,TRBV3-1/TRBV3-2,TRBD1,CASRRGQGRTFKNTEAFF,TGTGCCAGCAGACGAGGACAGGGGCGGACGTTTAAGAACACTGAAGCTTTCTTT
TRBJ2-5,NA,TRBV18,NA,CASSPPAGLQETQYF,TGTGCCAGCTCACCCCCGGCAGGGCTCCAAGAGACCCAGTACTTC
TRBJ2-3,NA,TRBV11-3,NA,CASSPGQRLTDTQYF,TGTGCCAGCAGCCCCGGACAGAGACTCACAGATACGCAGTATTTT
TRBJ1-2,NA,TRBV21-1,NA,CASSKVRGAEYNGYTF,TGTGCCAGCAGCAAAGTCCGGGGAGCGGAGTACAATGGCTACACCTTC
TRBJ2-1,NA,TRBV7-3,NA,CASSLNPRGEQFF,TGTGCCAGCAGCTTAAACCCCAGAGGGGAGCAGTTCTTC
TRBJ1-2,NA,TRBV7-2,NA,CASSLGAANYGYTF,TGTGCCAGCAGCTTAGGCGCGGCCAACTATGGCTACACCTTC
TRBJ1-2,NA,TRBV5-1,TRBD1,CASSLGTANYGYTF,TGCGCCAGCAGCTTAGGGACAGCGAACTATGGCTACACCTTC
TRBJ1-1,NA,TRBV7-8,TRBD1,CASSLLMTGTTEAFF,TGTGCCAGCAGCCTTCTTATGACAGGGACCACTGAAGCTTTCTTT
TRBJ1-2,once,TRBV27,TRBD1,CASRRQGADYGYTF,TGTGCCAGCAGGAGACAGGGGGCAGATTATGGCTACACCTTC
TRBJ2-7,NA,TRBV7-8,TRBD2,CASSLRLAGAQGEQYF,TGTGCCAGCAGCTTACGACTAGCGGGGGCCCAGGGGGAGCAGTACTTC
TRBJ1-2,NA,TRBV6-5,NA,CASRTGNYGYTF,TGTGCCAGCAGAACAGGGAACTATGGCTACACCTTC
TRBJ1-5,NA,TRBV20-1,NA,CSASSGHSNQPQHF,TGCAGTGCTAGTTCGGGTCATAGCAATCAGCCCCAGCATTTT
TRBJ2-1,NA,TRBV11-3,NA,CASSSWTTGDEQFF,TGTGCCAGCAGCTCCTGGACTACTGGGGATGAGCAGTTCTTC
TRBJ2-7,NA,TRBV7-2,NA,CASSFGGSYEQYF,TGTGCCAGCAGCTTCGGGGGATCCTACGAGCAGTACTTC
TRBJ2-1,NA,TRBV2,TRBD1,CASTADRTEQFF,TGTGCCAGCACCGCGGACAGGACGGAGCAGTTCTTC
TRBJ1-2,NA,TRBV28,TRBD1,CASSPPGTGLRVNGYTF,TGTGCCAGCAGTCCACCCGGGACAGGGCTAAGAGTGAATGGCTACACCTTC
TRBJ1-5,NA,TRBV5-6,NA,CASSLEGIHQPQHF,TGTGCCAGCAGCTTGGAGGGGATTCATCAGCCCCAGCATTTT
TRBJ1-2,NA,TRBV18,TRBD1,CASSPPPGGTGYTF,TGTGCCAGCTCACCACCACCAGGGGGTACCGGCTACACCTTC
TRBJ2-7,NA,TRBV6-1,NA,CASSEVRGPAKQYF,TGTGCCAGCAGTGAAGTGCGGGGACCCGCCAAGCAGTACTTC
TRBJ1-1,NA,TRBV5-1,NA,CASKEAMNTEAFF,TGCGCCAGCAAGGAGGCGATGAACACTGAAGCTTTCTTT
TRBJ2-7,NA,TRBV2,TRBD1,CASQGTGNYEQYF,TGTGCCAGCCAAGGGACAGGGAATTACGAGCAGTACTTC
TRBJ1-6,once,TRBV9,NA,CASSVAKPELYNFRSPLHF,TGTGCCAGCAGCGTAGCTAAGCCGGAACTATATAATTTTCGTTCACCCCTCCACTTT
TRBJ1-1,NA,TRBV3-1/TRBV3-2,NA,CASSRTVTEAFF,TGTGCCAGCAGTCGGACAGTCACTGAAGCTTTCTTT
TRBJ2-7,NA,TRBV5-5,NA,CASSYRSFRGSSAYEQYF,TGTGCCAGCAGCTATCGCTCTTTTAGGGGGTCCTCGGCTTACGAGCAGTACTTC
TRBJ1-5,NA,TRBV6-5,NA,CASSYSWQGNQPQHF,TGTGCCAGCAGTTACTCGTGGCAGGGCAATCAGCCCCAGCATTTT
TRBJ2-2,NA,TRBV2,NA,CASSVQWTGELFF,TGTGCCAGCAGTGTTCAGTGGACCGGGGAGCTGTTTTTT
TRBJ1-2,NA,TRBV19,NA,CASSPRGAGKNYGYTF,TGTGCCAGTAGCCCCCGGGGGGCAGGCAAAAACTATGGCTACACCTTC
TRBJ1-6,NA,TRBV7-2,NA,CASSLANHAGSPLHF,TGTGCCAGCAGCTTAGCAAACCACGCAGGTTCACCCCTCCACTTT
TRBJ1-5,NA,TRBV19,TRBD1,CASSGTGGRGNQPQHF,TGTGCCAGCTCGGGGACAGGGGGTAGGGGAAATCAGCCCCAGCATTTT
TRBJ1-1,NA,TRBV28,NA,CASSVWGGGNTEAFF,TGTGCCAGCAGTGTTTGGGGCGGCGGTAACACTGAAGCTTTCTTT
TRBJ2-5,once,TRBV7-8,TRBD2,CASSLGLAAPETQYF,TGTGCCAGCAGCTTAGGACTAGCGGCCCCGGAGACCCAGTACTTC
TRBJ2-5,NA,TRBV10-2,TRBD2,CAGSGGQYQETQYF,TGCGCCGGGAGCGGGGGCCAGTACCAAGAGACCCAGTACTTC
TRBJ1-2,NA,TRBV5-4,NA,CASSLDRSGYGYTF,TGTGCCAGCAGCTTGGACAGGTCCGGCTATGGCTACACCTTC
TRBJ2-1,NA,TRBV11-3,NA,CASSHRQAYNEQFF,TGTGCCAGCAGCCACCGGCAGGCATACAATGAGCAGTTCTTC
TRBJ1-5,NA,TRBV19,NA,CASSISQGFSNQPQHF,TGTGCCAGTAGTATAAGTCAGGGGTTTAGCAATCAGCCCCAGCATTTT